The T cell receptor beta chain described here comes from a study of cytomegalovirus exposure and HLA in healthy donors. Amplification used 60 Vbeta primers and 13 Jbeta primers. Measured with immunoSEQ multiplex PCR; TCRdb has only the in-frame clones, and not every one. In the table there are 99,000 or so clones, around 63% of which are singletons. Trimming removed 4 bases at V and 5 bases at J, with 18 bases between. The CDR3 is 16 amino acids. Germline lookup yields CDR1 SGHVS and CDR2 FNYEAQ. This chain links TRBV7-6 with TRBJ2-1; TRBD2 might be the D (5 bases). This clonotype was obtained from a man aged 25-40 years in good health and CMV-seronegative. The specimen was PBMCs. Here the CDR3 reads CASSSTVGAADNEQFF. The DNA for the CDR3 is TGTGCCAGCAGCTCCACGGTCGGAGCGGCTGACAATGAGCAGTTCTTC.